This T cell receptor beta chain was retrieved from a study of technical replicates of blood from a few donors. V was shortened by 4 bases and J by 0 bases, with 9 bases between the two germline ends. The CDR3 extends over 13 amino acids. Germline V gives CDR1 SQVTM, CDR2 ANQGSEA. Profiled with immunoSEQ multiplex PCR; TCRdb holds only in-frame clones, not every one. The data hold about 56,000 clones, with 90% to 95% observed a single time. The gene calls are TRBV29-1 and TRBJ1-1, with a weak D call TRBD1 (5 bases). The clonotype originates from a human donor in good health. Some clones in this sample may be carry-over from other donors' samples. The sample comprised PBMCs. CDR3 bases: TGCAGCGTTGGACACAGGCTGAACACTGAAGCTTTCTTT. Protein product: CSVGHRLNTEAFF.